The clone carrying this T cell receptor beta chain was counted only a few times. Antigen: not known. Sequencing libraries made from TCR beta cDNA carried unique molecular identifiers. Each CDR3 protein is one row after TCRdb ran MiXCR on the PCR reads. The repertoire includes 400,000 to 500,000 distinct CDR3 sequences, approximately 37% of them detected once, and 6% to 9% sits in the top ten. These data belong to a study of post-analysis software for immune sequencing data. Study-level points and caveats: Controls' normalized Chao1 diversity significantly exceeded that of multiple sclerosis patients.

The origin of this receptor is a girl aged 2 to 10 with multiple sclerosis. The material sequenced was blood.

The CDR3 spells CASSLRTQVNEQFF. CDR3 nucleotide sequence: TGTGCCAGCAGCCTACGCACACAGGTCAATGAGCAGTTCTTC. V and J are TRBV6-5 and TRBJ2-1; a possible D gene is TRBD1 (5 bases). The CDR3 totals 14 residues. The germline V and J ends were trimmed by 6 bases and 6 bases, with 15 bases remaining between them. The germline CDR1 and CDR2 sequences are MNHEY and SVGAGI.